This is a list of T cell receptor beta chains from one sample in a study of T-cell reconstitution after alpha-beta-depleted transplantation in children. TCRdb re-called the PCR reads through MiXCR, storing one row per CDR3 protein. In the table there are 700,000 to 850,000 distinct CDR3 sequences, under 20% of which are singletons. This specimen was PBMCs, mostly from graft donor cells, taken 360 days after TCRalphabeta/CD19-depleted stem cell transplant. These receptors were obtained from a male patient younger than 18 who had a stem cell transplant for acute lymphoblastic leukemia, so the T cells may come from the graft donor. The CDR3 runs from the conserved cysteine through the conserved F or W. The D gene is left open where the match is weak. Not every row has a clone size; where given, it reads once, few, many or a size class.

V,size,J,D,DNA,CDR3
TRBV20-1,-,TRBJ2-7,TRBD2,TGCAGTGCTACTTCGGGGGGAGCCTCCTACGAGCAGTACTTC,CSATSGGASYEQYF
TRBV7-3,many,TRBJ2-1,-,TGTGCCAGCAGCTTAACCCGGAGTGAGCAGTTCTTC,CASSLTRSEQFF
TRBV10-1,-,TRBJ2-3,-,TGCGCCAGCAGTGCGCGAACAGGGTCAGATACGCAGTATTTT,CASSARTGSDTQYF
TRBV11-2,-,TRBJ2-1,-,TGTGCCAGCAGCACGAGGGGTAGCGGAAGTGGGTCCTACAATGAGCAGTTCTTC,CASSTRGSGSGSYNEQFF
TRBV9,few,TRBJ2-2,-,TGTGCCAGCAGCGTCGCTGGGGGGCCGAACACCGGGGAGCTGTTTTTT,CASSVAGGPNTGELFF
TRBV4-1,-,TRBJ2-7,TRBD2,TGCGCCAGCAGCCTTCTCCCTAGCGGAGGGGCCTACGAGCAGTACTTC,CASSLLPSGGAYEQYF
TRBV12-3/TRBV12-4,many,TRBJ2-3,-,TGTGCCAGCAGGTACAGCGGGTCTACAGATACGCAGTATTTT,CASRYSGSTDTQYF
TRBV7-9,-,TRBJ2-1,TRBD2,TGTGCCAGCAGCTTTCGGACTAGCGGGAGGCCTCCCCTCAATGAGCAGTTCTTC,CASSFRTSGRPPLNEQFF
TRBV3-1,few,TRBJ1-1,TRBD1,TGTGCCAGCAGCCTCTTGACAGGGCCTGAAGCTTTCTTT,CASSLLTGPEAFF
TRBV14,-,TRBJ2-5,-,TGTGCCAGCAGCCAAGATCCTGGGGTGGTACAAGAGACCCAGTACTTC,CASSQDPGVVQETQYF
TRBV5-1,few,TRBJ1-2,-,TGCGCCAGCAGAACCGGGACGGCATATGGCTACACCTTC,CASRTGTAYGYTF
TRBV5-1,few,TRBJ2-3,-,TGCGCCAGCATCGTGGAGGAGGCGCAACAAGATACGCAGTATTTT,CASIVEEAQQDTQYF
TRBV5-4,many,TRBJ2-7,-,TGTGCCAGCAGCTTACAGGCCACCTACGAGCAGTACTTC,CASSLQATYEQYF
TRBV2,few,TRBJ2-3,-,TGTGCCAGCACCCCTTTCCCTAGCACAGATACGCAGTATTTT,CASTPFPSTDTQYF
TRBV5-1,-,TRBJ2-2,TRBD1,TGCGCCAGCAGCCTACGACAGGGGCAAAACACCGGGGAGCTGTTTTTT,CASSLRQGQNTGELFF
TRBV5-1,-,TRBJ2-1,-,TGCGCCAGCAGCTTGCCCCTTACAGGGAGGTATGAGCAGTTCTTC,CASSLPLTGRYEQFF
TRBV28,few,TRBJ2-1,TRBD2,TGTGCCACTAGCGGGCTAGAGCAGTTCTTC,CATSGLEQFF
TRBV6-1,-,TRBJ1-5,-,TGTGCCAGCAGCACGGGACACCCGAACGGATTTGGTCAGCCCCAGCATTTT,CASSTGHPNGFGQPQHF
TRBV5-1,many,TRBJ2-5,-,TGTGCCAGCAGTTTCCCGGGTGAGACCCAGTACTTC,CASSFPGETQYF
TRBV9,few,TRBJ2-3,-,TGTGCCAGCAGCGTACCTCACAGGGGGGGTCCAGATACGCAGTATTTT,CASSVPHRGGPDTQYF
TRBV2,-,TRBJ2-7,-,TGTGCCAGCACCCGGGACTTGGACACCTACGAGCAGTACTTC,CASTRDLDTYEQYF
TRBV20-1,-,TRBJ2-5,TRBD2,TGCAGTGCTAGGGGGACTAGCGGGATAGAAGAGACCCAGTACTTC,CSARGTSGIEETQYF
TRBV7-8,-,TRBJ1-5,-,TGTGCCAGCAGCTTAGATACAGGGAGCAATCAGCCCCAGCATTTT,CASSLDTGSNQPQHF
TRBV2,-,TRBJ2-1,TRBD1,TGTGCCAGCAGAGAGGTCGGACAGGGCCACAATGAGCAGTTCTTC,CASREVGQGHNEQFF
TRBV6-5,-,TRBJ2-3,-,TGTGCCAGCAGTTACGGGTCCAGCACAGATACGCAGTATTTT,CASSYGSSTDTQYF
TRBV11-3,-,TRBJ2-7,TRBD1,TGTGCCAGCAGCCTTAGACAGGGTATTACCTACGAGCAGTACTTC,CASSLRQGITYEQYF
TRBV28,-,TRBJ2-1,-,TGTGCCAGCAGAAGGGCGAGCGGGCAGTTCTTC,CASRRASGQFF
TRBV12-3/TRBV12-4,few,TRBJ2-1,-,TGTGCCAGCAGTTTAGTGCAGGAGCTTGAGCAGTTCTTC,CASSLVQELEQFF
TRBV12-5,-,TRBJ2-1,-,TGTGCTAGTAAGCAAGGAGTGGCCCCGTTCTTC,CASKQGVAPFF
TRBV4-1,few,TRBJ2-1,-,TGCGCCAGCAGCCATCCTCTTGACGACCAGTTCTTC,CASSHPLDDQFF
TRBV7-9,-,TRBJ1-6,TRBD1,TGTGCCAGCAGCTCTGGGACAGACTCTAATTCACCCCTCCACTTT,CASSSGTDSNSPLHF
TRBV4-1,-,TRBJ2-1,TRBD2,TGCGCCAGCAGCCCCCCTGCGGGAGGGAATGAGCAGTTCTTC,CASSPPAGGNEQFF
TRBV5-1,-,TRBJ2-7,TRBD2,TGCGCCAGCAGCCGACTTCTAGCGGGAGACAACTACGAGCAGTACTTC,CASSRLLAGDNYEQYF
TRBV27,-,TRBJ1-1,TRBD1,TGTGCCAGCAGTTTCAGGCCAGGGGGCGCTGAAGCTTTCTTT,CASSFRPGGAEAFF
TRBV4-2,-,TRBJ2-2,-,TGTGCCAGCAGCCAAGTGGTGGACGGGACAACCGGGGAGCTGTTTTTT,CASSQVVDGTTGELFF
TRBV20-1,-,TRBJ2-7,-,TGCAGTGCTAGGAGACCGGGACTCATCTACGAGCAGTACTTC,CSARRPGLIYEQYF
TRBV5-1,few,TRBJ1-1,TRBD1,TGCGCCAGCAGGTTGGGACAGGGGAAGAAGAACACTGAAGCTTTCTTT,CASRLGQGKKNTEAFF
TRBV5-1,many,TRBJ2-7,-,TGCGCCAGCAGCTTTAAACGGAGCTCCTACGAGCAGTACTTC,CASSFKRSSYEQYF
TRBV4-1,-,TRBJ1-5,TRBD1,TGCGCCAGCAGGCTCTCATCGGACAGGGTTTATGACAATCAGCCCCAGCATTTT,CASRLSSDRVYDNQPQHF
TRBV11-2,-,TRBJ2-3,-,TGTGCCAGCAGCTTAGTGGGGACCTACACAGATACGCAGTATTTT,CASSLVGTYTDTQYF
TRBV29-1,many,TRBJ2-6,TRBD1,TGCAGCGTTTGGACAGGGATTTTCTCTGGGGCCAACGTCCTGACTTTC,CSVWTGIFSGANVLTF
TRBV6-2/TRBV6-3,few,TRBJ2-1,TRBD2,TGTGCCAGCAGTTCGGGGACTAGCGGGAGTGCCAATGAGCAGTTCTTC,CASSSGTSGSANEQFF
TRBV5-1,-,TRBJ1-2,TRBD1,TGCGCCAGCAGCCTCACAGGGGAGGCAAGTGGCTACACCTTC,CASSLTGEASGYTF
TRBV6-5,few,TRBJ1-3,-,TGTGCCAGCAGTTACAGCCGGACCCGGGGGGACACCATATATTTT,CASSYSRTRGDTIYF
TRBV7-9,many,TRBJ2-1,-,TGTGCCAGCAGATCCCTGGGAGCGGATTCCTACAATGAGCAGTTCTTC,CASRSLGADSYNEQFF
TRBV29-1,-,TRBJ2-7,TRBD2,TGCAGCGTTGTGCCCGGACTAGCGGGGTGGAAGTACGAGCAGTACTTC,CSVVPGLAGWKYEQYF
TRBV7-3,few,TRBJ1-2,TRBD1,TGTGCCAGCAGCTACCAGGGGGCCTATGGCTACACCTTC,CASSYQGAYGYTF
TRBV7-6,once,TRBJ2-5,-,TGTGCCAGCAGCAGAACGATCAGGATCCAAGAGACCCAGTACTTC,CASSRTIRIQETQYF
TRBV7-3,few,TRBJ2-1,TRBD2,TGTGCCAGCGGGACTAGAACCAATGAGCAGTTCTTC,CASGTRTNEQFF
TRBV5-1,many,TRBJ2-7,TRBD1,TGCGCCAGCAGCCCCACAGGGGGAAGGACCTACGAGCAGTACTTC,CASSPTGGRTYEQYF
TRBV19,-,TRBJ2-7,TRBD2,TGTGCCAGTAGGGTAACTAGCGGGCCATTCTACGAGCAGTACTTC,CASRVTSGPFYEQYF
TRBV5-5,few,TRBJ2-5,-,TGTGCCAGCAGCTTGTCGGCAGGGGAAACGGAGACCCAGTACTTC,CASSLSAGETETQYF
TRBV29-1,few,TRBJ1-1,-,TGCAGCGTTCTCCCACGGGGGGGCTACCAGAACACTGAAGCTTTCTTT,CSVLPRGGYQNTEAFF
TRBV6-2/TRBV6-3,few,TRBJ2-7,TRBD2,TGTGCCAGCAGTTATAGGACTAGCGGTTACGAGCAGTACTTC,CASSYRTSGYEQYF
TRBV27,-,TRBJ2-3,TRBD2,TGTGCCAGCAGTTTGCTAGCGGGAGCTGGGGATACGCAGTATTTT,CASSLLAGAGDTQYF
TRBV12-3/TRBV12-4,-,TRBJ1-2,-,TGTGCCAGCAGTCTCAGGGGCCGGGGGACACCCAACTATGGCTACACCTTC,CASSLRGRGTPNYGYTF
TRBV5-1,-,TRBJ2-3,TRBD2,TGCGCCAGCAGCCCATACTCGGGAGGAGGCACAGATACGCAGTATTTT,CASSPYSGGGTDTQYF
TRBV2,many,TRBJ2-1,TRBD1,TGTGCCAGCAGAGATTACCGGGACAGAGACAATGAGCAGTTCTTC,CASRDYRDRDNEQFF
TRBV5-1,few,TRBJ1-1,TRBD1,TGCGCCAGCAGCCGCTGGACAGGGTTGAACACTGAAGCTTTCTTT,CASSRWTGLNTEAFF
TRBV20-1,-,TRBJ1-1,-,TGCAGTGCTATGGGACTTGAAGCTTTCTTT,CSAMGLEAFF